This T cell receptor (beta chain) was documented in a study of beta chain features in type 1 diabetes. Expressed TCRB transcripts got sequenced, as all isolated RNA was reverse transcribed. Libraries were prepared by immunoSEQ multiplex PCR; TCRdb keeps only in-frame clonotypes and omits some of them. Among 130,000 to 150,000 clones, 6.9% were seen once, and the ten largest hold approximately 1.4%. With V trimmed by 6 bases and J by 7 bases, 4 bases remained unmatched. Per the germline V gene, CDR1 is SGHTA and CDR2 is FQGNSA. CDR3 size: 12 residues. The chain recombines TRBV7-2 with TRBJ1-2, with 8 bases matching TRBD1. The source material was central memory CD4+ T cells from blood. The TCR comes from a woman aged 25 to 39 in good health. The CDR3 sequence: CASRQGVGGYTF. The CDR3 DNA sequence: TGTGCCAGCAGACAGGGGGTAGGTGGCTACACCTTC.